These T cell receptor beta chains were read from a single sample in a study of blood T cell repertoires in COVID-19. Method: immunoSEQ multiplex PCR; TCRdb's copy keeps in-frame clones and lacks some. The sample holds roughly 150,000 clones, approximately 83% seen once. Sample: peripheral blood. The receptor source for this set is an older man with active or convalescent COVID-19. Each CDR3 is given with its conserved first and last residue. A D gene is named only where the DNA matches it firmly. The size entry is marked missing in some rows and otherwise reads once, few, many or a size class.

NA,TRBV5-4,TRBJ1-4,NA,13,TGTGCCAGCAGCTTGGATCGTTATAGTGAACTGTTTTTT,CASSLDRYSELFF
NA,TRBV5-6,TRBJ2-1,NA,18,TGTGCCAGCAGCTTCGGGCTAATCTACAGGGTACCTACAATGAGGCAGTTCTTC,CASSFGLIYRVPTMRQFF
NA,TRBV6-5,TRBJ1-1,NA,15,TGTGCCAGCAGTTACTCGCGACAGTTGAACACTGAAGCTTTCTTT,CASSYSRQLNTEAFF
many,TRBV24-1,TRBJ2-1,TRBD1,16,TGTGCCACCAGTGATTTGGGGACAGGGGTGGACAATGAGCAGTTCTTC,CATSDLGTGVDNEQFF
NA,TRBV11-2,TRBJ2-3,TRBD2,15,TGTGCCAGCAGCTTAGGGCGCGGGAGGCTAGATACGCAGTATTTT,CASSLGRGRLDTQYF
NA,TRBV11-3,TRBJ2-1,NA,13,TGTGCCAGCAGCTTAGGGGAAACTAGCGAGCAGTTCTTC,CASSLGETSEQFF
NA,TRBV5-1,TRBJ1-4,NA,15,TGCGCCAGCAGCTCCCAGGGTTCGGCTAATGAAAAACTGTTTTTT,CASSSQGSANEKLFF
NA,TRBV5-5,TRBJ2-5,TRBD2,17,TGTGCCAGCAGCTTTGGGCTAGCGGGAGTACGAGGAGAGACCCAGTACTTC,CASSFGLAGVRGETQYF
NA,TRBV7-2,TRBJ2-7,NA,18,TGTGCCAGCAGCTTAGCTCCTAATTCGGGACTCCCAAGCTACGAGCAGTACTTC,CASSLAPNSGLPSYEQYF
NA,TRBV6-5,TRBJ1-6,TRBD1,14,TGTGCCAGCGACGGGACAGCCGACAATTCACCCCTCCACTTT,CASDGTADNSPLHF
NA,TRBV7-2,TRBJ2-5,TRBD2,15,TGTGCCAGCAGCCTAAACGGACTAGTTAAAGAGACCCAGTACTTC,CASSLNGLVKETQYF
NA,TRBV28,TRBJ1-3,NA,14,TGTGCCAGCACCCTGGGGGGTTCTGGAAACACCATATATTTT,CASTLGGSGNTIYF
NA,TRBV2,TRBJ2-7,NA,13,TGTGCCAGCACCAGGGGGGCCCTCCTCGAGCAGTACTTC,CASTRGALLEQYF
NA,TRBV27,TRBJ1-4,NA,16,TGTGCCAGCAGTTTGGGGCTTGGGGGCTTGGGTGAAAAACTGTTTTTT,CASSLGLGGLGEKLFF
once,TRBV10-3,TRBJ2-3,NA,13,TGTGCCATCAGTGCGGGGAGCACAGATACGCAGTATTTT,CAISAGSTDTQYF
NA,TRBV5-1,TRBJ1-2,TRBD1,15,TGCGCCAGCAGCTTTTCAGGGGGCGCGAACTATGGCTACACCTTC,CASSFSGGANYGYTF
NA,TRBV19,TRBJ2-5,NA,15,TGTGCCAGTAGCGATCGATGGACAGCCCAAGAGACCCAGTACTTC,CASSDRWTAQETQYF
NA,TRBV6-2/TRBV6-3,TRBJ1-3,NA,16,TGTGCCAGCAGTTACGCGAGCGGATACTCTGGAAACACCATATATTTT,CASSYASGYSGNTIYF
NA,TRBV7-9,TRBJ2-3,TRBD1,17,TGTGCCAGCAGCTTAGGGGACAGGGGGCTCAGCACAGATACGCAGTATTTT,CASSLGDRGLSTDTQYF
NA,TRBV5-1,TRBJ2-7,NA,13,TGCGCCAGCAGCTTCTATACTAGCTACGAGCAGTACTTC,CASSFYTSYEQYF
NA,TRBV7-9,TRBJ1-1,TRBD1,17,TGTGCCAGCACCAAATCGCCGGGACAGAGGATCCACACTGAAGCTTTCTTT,CASTKSPGQRIHTEAFF
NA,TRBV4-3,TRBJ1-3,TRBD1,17,TGCGCCAGCAGCCAAGGGGGACAGGGGGCTACTGGAAACACCATATATTTT,CASSQGGQGATGNTIYF
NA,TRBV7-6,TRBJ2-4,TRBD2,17,TGTGCCAGCAGCCTCCGGACTAGCGGCCTAGGCAAAAACATTCAGTACTTC,CASSLRTSGLGKNIQYF
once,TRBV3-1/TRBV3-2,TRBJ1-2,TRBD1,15,TGTGCCAGCAGCCGAAACAGGGGAAATACCTATGGCTACACCTTC,CASSRNRGNTYGYTF
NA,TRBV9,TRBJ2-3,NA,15,TGTGCCAGCAGCGTAGGGACACTGAGCACAGATACGCAGTATTTT,CASSVGTLSTDTQYF
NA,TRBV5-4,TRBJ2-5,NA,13,TGTGCCAGCACCCACAGGGCGGAAAGGACCCAGTACTTC,CASTHRAERTQYF
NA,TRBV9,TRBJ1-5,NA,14,TGTGCCAGCGGACCGCTACAGGGAAATCAGCCCCAGCATTTT,CASGPLQGNQPQHF
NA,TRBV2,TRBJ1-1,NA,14,TGTGCCAGCAGGGCCCGGGAAGGGAGGACTGAAGCTTTCTTT,CASRAREGRTEAFF
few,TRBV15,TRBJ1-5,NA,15,TGTGCCACCAGGAAGGACAGTTATAGCAATCAGCCCCAGCATTTT,CATRKDSYSNQPQHF
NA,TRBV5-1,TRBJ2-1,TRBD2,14,TGCGCCAGCAGCTTTGAGGGAGGGCCGACTGAGCAGTTCTTC,CASSFEGGPTEQFF
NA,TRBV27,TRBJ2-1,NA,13,TGTGCCAGCAGTTTACACCAAAGGGGTGAGCAGTTCTTC,CASSLHQRGEQFF
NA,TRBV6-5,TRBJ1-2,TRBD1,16,TGTGCCAGCAGTTACTCGAGGGGCAGGGGGCTCGAAGGCTACACCTTC,CASSYSRGRGLEGYTF
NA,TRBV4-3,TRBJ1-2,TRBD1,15,TGCGCCAGCAGCCAAGCTGACAGGGAAGCAGGGGGCTACACCTTC,CASSQADREAGGYTF
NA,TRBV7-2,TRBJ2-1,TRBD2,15,TGTGCCAGCACCGAGGTAGCGGGGGGGCGTGATGAGCAGTTCTTC,CASTEVAGGRDEQFF
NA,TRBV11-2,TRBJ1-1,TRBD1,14,TGTGCCAGCAGCTGGAGACAGGGGAACACTGAAGCTTTCTTT,CASSWRQGNTEAFF
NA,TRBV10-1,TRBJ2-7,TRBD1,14,TGCGCCAGCAGTACCGGGACAGGGATCTACGAGCAGTACTTC,CASSTGTGIYEQYF
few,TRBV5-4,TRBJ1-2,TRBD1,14,TGTGCCAGCAGCGGGGGACAGTCAAACTATGGCTACACCTTC,CASSGGQSNYGYTF
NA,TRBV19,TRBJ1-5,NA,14,TGTGCCAGTAGTATAGGACGGAGGAATCAGCCCCAGCATTTT,CASSIGRRNQPQHF
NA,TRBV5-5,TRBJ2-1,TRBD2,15,TGTGCCAGCAGCTTGCTAGCGGGACTGTACAATGAGCAGTTCTTC,CASSLLAGLYNEQFF
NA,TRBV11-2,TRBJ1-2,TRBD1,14,TGTGCCAGCAGCCCCAGACAGGGGTCCTATGGCTACACCTTC,CASSPRQGSYGYTF
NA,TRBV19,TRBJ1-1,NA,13,TGTGCCAGTAGGCAACAGGGATCCACTGAAGCTTTCTTT,CASRQQGSTEAFF
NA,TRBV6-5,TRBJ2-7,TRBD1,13,TGTGCCAGCAGTAAACAGGGGAGCGACGAGCAGTACTTC,CASSKQGSDEQYF
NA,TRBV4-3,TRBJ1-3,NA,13,TGCGCCAGCAGCCAAGCTCGGGGAAACACCATATATTTT,CASSQARGNTIYF